This record looks at one T cell receptor beta chain sequence and its context. The V end was cut by 3 bases, the J end by 4 bases, with 10 bases between. In germline, CDR1 is MNHEY, CDR2 SMNVEV (reference sequence). This CDR3 has 14 residues. The table came from immunoSEQ multiplex PCR; TCRdb's copy has only in-frame clones and leaves some out. The table records 110,000 to 150,000 clones, 75% to 90% of them present only once. The data stem from a study of T cell responses to AZD1222 COVID-19 vaccine. V gene TRBV27 combines with J gene TRBJ1-3; D call uncertain. The sequenced sample was peripheral blood, obtained on day 0 of AZD1222 vaccination. This receptor was obtained from an adult in good health. CDR3 sequence reads: CASSLRPSGNTIYF. The CDR3 DNA sequence: TGTGCCAGCAGTTTGAGGCCTTCCGGAAACACCATATATTTT.